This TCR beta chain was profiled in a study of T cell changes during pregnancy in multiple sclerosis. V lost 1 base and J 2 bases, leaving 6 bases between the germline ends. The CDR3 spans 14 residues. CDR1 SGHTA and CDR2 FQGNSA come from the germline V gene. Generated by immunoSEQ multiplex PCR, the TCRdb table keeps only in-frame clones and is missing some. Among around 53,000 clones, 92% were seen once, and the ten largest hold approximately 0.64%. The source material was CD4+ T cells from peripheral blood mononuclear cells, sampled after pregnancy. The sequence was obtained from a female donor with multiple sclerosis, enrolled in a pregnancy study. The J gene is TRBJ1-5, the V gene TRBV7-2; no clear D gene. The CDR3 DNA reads TGTGCCAGCAGCTTAGTCGGGGGCAATCAGCCCCAGCATTTT. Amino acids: CASSLVGGNQPQHF.